This T cell receptor (beta chain) was recorded in a study of blood T cell repertoires in COVID-19 (dated by TCRdb to between 2020 and 2021). Broadly, across the study: Samples covering the acute and convalescent phases of COVID-19 were provided by collaborators in the United States, Italy and Spain. The material from the prospective study consisted of cDNA or gDNA derived from T cells, B-cell-depleted T cells, or PBMCs. The dataset comprised deeply sampled blood TCRbeta repertoires from subjects exposed to, actively infected with, or recovered from COVID-19. The repertoires were released in a freely available public database intended as a resource for research on the immune response to SARS-CoV-2. The samples were drawn from two sources: the first 160 participants of the ongoing ImmuneRACE study, and 1,000 to 1,500 subjects contributed by 6 global collaborators. Sample metadata almost always included a de-identified subject ID, COVID-19 status, age in years and sex. HLA class I and class II types, where available, came from metadata supplied by the sample provider rather than from assay-based typing. Study-wide findings and limitations: The amount of clinical and demographic metadata varied by source and participant and was provided uncurated.

Participants in the prospective study were enrolled through a virtual design, were aged 18 to 89 years, and lived in about 25 United States geographic areas. In the prospective study, participants were assigned to cohorts based on the clinical history participants reported in a screening survey and a study questionnaire. Mobile phlebotomists in the prospective study collected whole blood, serum and a nasopharyngeal or oropharyngeal swab from every participant. Over a roughly two-month period, participants in the prospective study had the option of providing additional blood draws and questionnaires. Prospective study blood samples were shipped either frozen or at room temperature before DNA extraction. Remarks on this clone: Its recognized antigen is unknown. Per-base qualities were not stored, and no clone one base away is much larger.

The immunoSEQ Assay, a bias-controlled multiplex PCR, was used to amplify TCRbeta CDR3 regions from genomic DNA. Concerning the study's data processing: The number of nucleated cells in each sample was estimated by amplification of reference gene primers within the assay. To quantify the absolute abundance of each unique TCRbeta CDR3 rearrangement, sequence reads were collapsed and filtered. For each sample, productive Simpson clonality was calculated as the square root of Simpson's diversity index over productive rearrangements. As stored in TCRdb, this immuneACCESS dataset retains in-frame rearrangements with V and J assigned. A fraction of the clones does not appear; measured against another copy, unresolved V genes explain less than half of the discrepancy, and the remainder lacks a known reason. D and trimming come from the DNA, and the V and J calls and clone size come from that table. This sample lists 150,000 to 200,000 clones; 76% were detected once. Less than 20% of the sample belongs to the ten largest clones.

The sequence came from a woman between 50 and 59 years old with acute COVID-19. The sequencing sample was made of PBMCs or T cells enriched from blood (not recorded which).

The CDR3 loop reads CASSARQGTNVLTF. The nucleotides are TGCGCCAGCAGCGCCCGACAGGGTACGAACGTCCTGACTTTC. The rearranged chain carries TRBV5-1 and TRBJ2-6; the central 7 bases match TRBD1. The CDR3 covers 14 residues, taking in both the cysteine and the phenylalanine. CDR3 DNA only is kept here, 42 bases in frame from base 1. Looking up the germline V gene yields CDR1 SGHRS and CDR2 YFSETQ. V has 4 bases trimmed and J has 10 bases trimmed; junction bases matching no gene number 8.